The TCR beta chain described here comes from a study of blood T cell repertoires in COVID-19. Study context: The samples span acute and convalescent COVID-19 from the United States, Italy and Spain. The analysed material was cDNA or gDNA that came from T cells, B-cell-depleted T cells, or PBMCs.

The sample holds one count of this clone. How the authors handled the data: Estimated nucleated cell counts came from reference gene primer amplification. Sequencing was performed with immunoSEQ multiplex PCR; in TCRdb, only in-frame clones are kept and a portion is missing. V and J calls and clone size come straight from that table; D and trimming were deduced from the DNA. The data show more than 85,000 clones, approximately 90% seen once. Germline assignment: CDR1 SGHRS and CDR2 YFSETQ. CDR3 size: 14 residues. V lost 0 bases, J lost 5 bases, and 11 bases lay in between. This chain links TRBV5-1 with TRBJ1-2, with no clear D. Sequences were obtained from peripheral blood. The sequence came from a man between 65 and 79 years old with acute or convalescent COVID-19. The CDR3 loop reads CASSLVSEGYGYTF. CDR3 in DNA: TGCGCCAGCAGCTTGGTTTCAGAGGGATATGGCTACACCTTC.